A selection of T cell receptor beta chains follows, all from one sample in a study of control samples from healthy donors and cancer patients. Assay: immunoSEQ multiplex PCR; the TCRdb copy retains only in-frame clones and omits some. Altogether under 150,000 clones are present, around nine tenths being singletons, with the ten largest covering more than 4%. The sample taken for sequencing was blood. The receptors here all came from a man aged 30 to 45 in good health. Both conserved end residues are part of each CDR3. The order of the fields is CDR3 protein, J gene, V gene.

CDR3 protein: CSVATGGSVGYTF; J gene: TRBJ1-2; V gene: TRBV29-1
CDR3 protein: CASSPSQVGRYGYTF; J gene: TRBJ1-2; V gene: TRBV9
CDR3 protein: CASREKGVSSYEQYF; J gene: TRBJ2-7; V gene: TRBV6-5
CDR3 protein: CASSLRSSGAPDTQYF; J gene: TRBJ2-3; V gene: TRBV4-2
CDR3 protein: CASLSSGGEVYEQYF; J gene: TRBJ2-7; V gene: TRBV28
CDR3 protein: CASSQQGASNSPLHF; J gene: TRBJ1-6; V gene: TRBV4-3
CDR3 protein: CASSLLQGYEQYF; J gene: TRBJ2-7; V gene: TRBV12-3/TRBV12-4
CDR3 protein: CASSAALRQGVKEKLFF; J gene: TRBJ1-4; V gene: TRBV9
CDR3 protein: CASSLWAGSYEQYF; J gene: TRBJ2-7; V gene: TRBV6-2/TRBV6-3
CDR3 protein: CASSYGPSEGLDEQFF; J gene: TRBJ2-1; V gene: TRBV5-1
CDR3 protein: CASSLDIPYEQYF; J gene: TRBJ2-7; V gene: TRBV5-6
CDR3 protein: CASSSGQGAQTGELFF; J gene: TRBJ2-2; V gene: TRBV18
CDR3 protein: CASSQLTGLTEAFF; J gene: TRBJ1-1; V gene: TRBV18
CDR3 protein: CASSLYTGATEAFF; J gene: TRBJ1-1; V gene: TRBV5-1
CDR3 protein: CASSTHTGRQFF; J gene: TRBJ2-1; V gene: TRBV21-1
CDR3 protein: CASSLLGGGQPQHF; J gene: TRBJ1-5; V gene: TRBV11-2
CDR3 protein: CASSRDVTQGYTF; J gene: TRBJ1-2; V gene: TRBV12-3/TRBV12-4
CDR3 protein: CASSYRGGNSPLHF; J gene: TRBJ1-6; V gene: TRBV7-8
CDR3 protein: CASSLPILAGEQFF; J gene: TRBJ2-1; V gene: TRBV11-3
CDR3 protein: CASSLVGTGYTF; J gene: TRBJ1-2; V gene: TRBV7-2
CDR3 protein: CATSEEWNNEQFF; J gene: TRBJ2-1; V gene: TRBV24-1
CDR3 protein: CASGLGQGHQPQHF; J gene: TRBJ1-5; V gene: TRBV12-5
CDR3 protein: CASTQYSNQPQHF; J gene: TRBJ1-5; V gene: TRBV19
CDR3 protein: CSTRRGPTEAFF; J gene: TRBJ1-1; V gene: TRBV29-1
CDR3 protein: CASSPGTWVGGEQFF; J gene: TRBJ2-1; V gene: TRBV9
CDR3 protein: CASSFSINQEETQYF; J gene: TRBJ2-5; V gene: TRBV5-1
CDR3 protein: CAWMEQVLSSEQYF; J gene: TRBJ2-7; V gene: TRBV30
CDR3 protein: CASSPPAGNTIYF; J gene: TRBJ1-3; V gene: TRBV7-9
CDR3 protein: CASSLGAGYYETQYF; J gene: TRBJ2-5; V gene: TRBV7-2
CDR3 protein: CASSPPWARLQETQYF; J gene: TRBJ2-5; V gene: TRBV18
CDR3 protein: CASSVEGKLSTDTQYF; J gene: TRBJ2-3; V gene: TRBV9
CDR3 protein: CASSVEAGSDTQYF; J gene: TRBJ2-3; V gene: TRBV9
CDR3 protein: CASSVASYEQYF; J gene: TRBJ2-7; V gene: TRBV28
CDR3 protein: CASSFGSTNYGYTF; J gene: TRBJ1-2; V gene: TRBV19
CDR3 protein: CASSRLQGASGANVLTF; J gene: TRBJ2-6; V gene: TRBV4-1
CDR3 protein: CASSLGTGINQPQHF; J gene: TRBJ1-5; V gene: TRBV7-9
CDR3 protein: CSVEDRAGGLETQYF; J gene: TRBJ2-5; V gene: TRBV29-1
CDR3 protein: CASSLAGGWNQPQHF; J gene: TRBJ1-5; V gene: TRBV5-1
CDR3 protein: CASSSGETETQYF; J gene: TRBJ2-5; V gene: TRBV7-2
CDR3 protein: CATSDPNQPQHF; J gene: TRBJ1-5; V gene: TRBV24-1
CDR3 protein: CASSRGTGGYGYTF; J gene: TRBJ1-2; V gene: TRBV7-2
CDR3 protein: CASLEGGRDTQYF; J gene: TRBJ2-3; V gene: TRBV25-1
CDR3 protein: CASSYSGGSYNEQFF; J gene: TRBJ2-1; V gene: TRBV6-6
CDR3 protein: CASSLTWSGSEQYF; J gene: TRBJ2-7; V gene: TRBV7-9
CDR3 protein: CAWSLTGGLGYTF; J gene: TRBJ1-2; V gene: TRBV30
CDR3 protein: CASQIGGAANSPLHF; J gene: TRBJ1-6; V gene: TRBV11-2
CDR3 protein: CASSKGGIHEKNIQYF; J gene: TRBJ2-4; V gene: TRBV25-1
CDR3 protein: CASSLRGRGLSGNTIYF; J gene: TRBJ1-3; V gene: TRBV11-3
CDR3 protein: CASSLVGGGADSSYEQYF; J gene: TRBJ2-7; V gene: TRBV27
CDR3 protein: CASSPQGAGGSGELFF; J gene: TRBJ2-2; V gene: TRBV27
CDR3 protein: CASSIGQPYYGYTF; J gene: TRBJ1-2; V gene: TRBV19
CDR3 protein: CASSSTVYEQYF; J gene: TRBJ2-7; V gene: TRBV11-3
CDR3 protein: CASSQDWTANYGYTF; J gene: TRBJ1-2; V gene: TRBV4-3
CDR3 protein: CASSIYRNTGELFF; J gene: TRBJ2-2; V gene: TRBV19
CDR3 protein: CAISESFRDTETQYF; J gene: TRBJ2-5; V gene: TRBV10-3
CDR3 protein: CASSLLQGAGEQYF; J gene: TRBJ2-7; V gene: TRBV7-2
CDR3 protein: CASSLDAGTDTQYF; J gene: TRBJ2-3; V gene: TRBV7-2
CDR3 protein: CASSHRVGVSNEQFF; J gene: TRBJ2-1; V gene: TRBV5-1
CDR3 protein: CASSGLGLAGDTQYF; J gene: TRBJ2-3; V gene: TRBV2